These T cell receptor beta chains were read from a single sample in a study of siplizumab effects on memory and regulatory T cells. Measured with immunoSEQ multiplex PCR; TCRdb has only the in-frame clones, and not every one. The sample yields more than 95,000 clones, 85% to 95% seen once. What was sequenced was Tregs sorted from blood. The receptors stem from a human donor in good health. The CDR3 runs from the conserved cysteine through the conserved F or W. The order of the fields is CDR3 length, V gene, D gene, J gene, clone size, CDR3 protein, CDR3 DNA. The D gene is left open where the match is weak. Clone size is stated in some rows and not others, as once, few, many or a class when expanded.

length: 15
V: TRBV6-6
D: TRBD1
J: TRBJ1-5
size: -
CDR3: CASSYSRQGDQPQHF
DNA: TGTGCCAGCAGTTACTCCAGACAGGGGGATCAGCCCCAGCATTTT

length: 15
V: TRBV4-1
D: -
J: TRBJ1-2
size: -
CDR3: CASSQEGHSYYGYTF
DNA: TGCGCCAGCAGCCAAGAGGGCCATTCCTACTATGGCTACACCTTC

length: 14
V: TRBV28
D: TRBD1
J: TRBJ1-1
size: -
CDR3: CASSSTGGNTEAFF
DNA: TGTGCCAGCAGTTCTACAGGGGGGAACACTGAAGCTTTCTTT

length: 14
V: TRBV5-8
D: TRBD1
J: TRBJ1-2
size: -
CDR3: CASSSRDRAGGYTF
DNA: TGTGCCAGCAGCTCTCGGGACAGGGCGGGTGGCTACACCTTC

length: 15
V: TRBV5-1
D: TRBD1
J: TRBJ1-6
size: -
CDR3: CASSDNTGGGSPLHF
DNA: TGCGCCAGCAGCGACAATACAGGGGGTGGCTCACCCCTCCACTTT

length: 13
V: TRBV6-1
D: TRBD1
J: TRBJ2-1
size: -
CDR3: CASSEVRGNEQFF
DNA: TGTGCCAGCAGTGAAGTCAGGGGGAATGAGCAGTTCTTC

length: 13
V: TRBV6-6
D: TRBD1
J: TRBJ2-2
size: -
CDR3: CAITDRGTGELFF
DNA: TGTGCCATCACTGACAGGGGCACCGGGGAGCTGTTTTTT

length: 17
V: TRBV4-1
D: -
J: TRBJ2-7
size: few
CDR3: CASSQGGGSDKVYEQYF
DNA: TGCGCCAGCAGCCAGGGCGGAGGTAGCGATAAGGTCTACGAGCAGTACTTC

length: 14
V: TRBV7-9
D: TRBD1
J: TRBJ2-7
size: -
CDR3: CASSKTGGFYEQYF
DNA: TGTGCCAGCAGCAAAACAGGGGGGTTCTACGAGCAGTACTTC

length: 14
V: TRBV7-2
D: TRBD1
J: TRBJ2-7
size: -
CDR3: CASSLRQGGYEQYF
DNA: TGTGCCAGCAGCTTACGACAGGGGGGCTACGAGCAGTACTTC

length: 14
V: TRBV7-9
D: TRBD2
J: TRBJ2-1
size: -
CDR3: CASSSRGLDRSRFF
DNA: TGTGCCAGCAGCTCCCGAGGACTAGACCGGTCGCGTTTCTTC

length: 16
V: TRBV6-5
D: -
J: TRBJ2-6
size: -
CDR3: CASSYHTSAGANVLTF
DNA: TGTGCCAGCAGTTACCACACATCGGCTGGGGCCAACGTCCTGACTTTC

length: 12
V: TRBV7-2
D: TRBD1
J: TRBJ2-1
size: -
CDR3: CASSRDRFEQFF
DNA: TGTGCCAGCAGCAGGGACAGGTTCGAGCAGTTCTTC

length: 14
V: TRBV5-1
D: -
J: TRBJ1-3
size: -
CDR3: CASSQQGPGNTIYF
DNA: TGCGCCAGCAGCCAACAGGGACCTGGAAACACCATATATTTT

length: 17
V: TRBV23-1
D: TRBD1
J: TRBJ1-5
size: -
CDR3: CASSQSRGQGVNQPQHF
DNA: TGCGCCAGCAGTCAATCGCGAGGACAGGGGGTTAATCAGCCCCAGCATTTT

length: 14
V: TRBV10-3
D: -
J: TRBJ1-3
size: -
CDR3: CAISPRGSGNTIYF
DNA: TGTGCCATCAGTCCTAGGGGTTCTGGAAACACCATATATTTT

length: 14
V: TRBV6-4
D: -
J: TRBJ2-1
size: once
CDR3: CASSDDTEANEQFF
DNA: TGTGCCAGCAGTGACGATACGGAAGCTAATGAGCAGTTCTTC

length: 20
V: TRBV5-4
D: -
J: TRBJ1-1
size: -
CDR3: CASSLELTGRPPAMNTEAFF
DNA: TGTGCCAGCAGCTTGGAACTTACTGGCAGGCCACCCGCGATGAACACTGAAGCTTTCTTT

length: 16
V: TRBV4-1
D: -
J: TRBJ2-4
size: -
CDR3: CASSGLSFLAKNIQYF
DNA: TGCGCCAGCAGCGGACTGTCGTTCCTAGCCAAAAACATTCAGTACTTC

length: 15
V: TRBV19
D: -
J: TRBJ1-3
size: -
CDR3: CASSKGRSSGNTIYF
DNA: TGTGCCAGTAGTAAGGGCAGGAGCTCTGGAAACACCATATATTTT

length: 14
V: TRBV6-5
D: -
J: TRBJ2-7
size: -
CDR3: CASSSAGSSYEQYF
DNA: TGTGCCAGCAGTTCGGCCGGGAGCTCCTACGAGCAGTACTTC

length: 15
V: TRBV5-1
D: TRBD1
J: TRBJ1-6
size: few
CDR3: CASSLEGQGNSPLHF
DNA: TGCGCCAGCAGCTTGGAAGGACAGGGGAATTCACCCCTCCACTTT

length: 15
V: TRBV9
D: TRBD1
J: TRBJ1-4
size: once
CDR3: CASSASGQFWEKLFF
DNA: TGTGCCAGCAGCGCCTCGGGACAGTTCTGGGAAAAACTGTTTTTT

length: 13
V: TRBV2
D: -
J: TRBJ1-2
size: -
CDR3: CASSPNQNYGYTF
DNA: TGTGCCAGCAGTCCGAATCAAAACTATGGCTACACCTTC

length: 13
V: TRBV5-4
D: -
J: TRBJ1-2
size: once
CDR3: CASSRPGGWGYTF
DNA: TGTGCCAGCAGCCGGCCGGGGGGATGGGGCTACACCTTC

length: 15
V: TRBV6-6
D: TRBD1
J: TRBJ1-1
size: -
CDR3: CASRKPGQMNTEAFF
DNA: TGTGCCAGCAGAAAACCGGGACAGATGAACACTGAAGCTTTCTTT

length: 13
V: TRBV7-2
D: -
J: TRBJ2-1
size: -
CDR3: CASSLKGGMEQFF
DNA: TGTGCCAGCAGCTTAAAAGGCGGAATGGAGCAGTTCTTC